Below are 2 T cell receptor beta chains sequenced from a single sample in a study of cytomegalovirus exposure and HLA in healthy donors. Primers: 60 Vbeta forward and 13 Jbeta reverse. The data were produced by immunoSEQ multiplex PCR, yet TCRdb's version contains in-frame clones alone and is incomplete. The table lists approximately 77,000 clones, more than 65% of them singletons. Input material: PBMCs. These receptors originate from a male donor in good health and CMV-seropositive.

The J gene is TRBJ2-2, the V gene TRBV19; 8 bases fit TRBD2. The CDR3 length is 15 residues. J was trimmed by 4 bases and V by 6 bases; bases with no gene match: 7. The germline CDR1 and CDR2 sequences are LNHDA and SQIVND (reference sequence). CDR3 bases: TGTGCCAGTAGCCCCCGGGGGGGCGGCACCGGGGAGCTGTTTTTT. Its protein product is CASSPRGGGTGELFF. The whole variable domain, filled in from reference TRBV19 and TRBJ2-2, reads DGGITQSPKYLFRKEGQNVTLSCEQNLNHDAMYWYRQDPGQGLRLIYYSQIVNDFQKGDIAEGYSVSREKKESFPLTVTSAQKNPTAFYLCASSPRGGGTGELFFGEGSRLTVL.

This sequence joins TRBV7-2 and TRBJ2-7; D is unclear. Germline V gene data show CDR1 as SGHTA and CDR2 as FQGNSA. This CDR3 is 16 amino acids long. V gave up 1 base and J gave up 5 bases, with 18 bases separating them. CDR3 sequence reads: CASSLGSSSPPNEQYF. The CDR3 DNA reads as TGTGCCAGCAGCTTAGGTAGTAGTAGCCCCCCCAACGAGCAGTACTTC.